A single sample gave rise to the 16 T cell receptor beta chains below, sequenced in a study of T cell responses to AZD1222 COVID-19 vaccine. Generated by immunoSEQ multiplex PCR, the TCRdb table keeps only in-frame clones and is missing some. This sample yields around 5,000 clones, of which 89% are seen a single time; roughly 5.4% belongs to the top ten. This sample comprised peripheral blood, obtained 28 days after the second AZD1222 dose. The receptors were sampled from an adult who received the AZD1222 COVID-19 vaccine.

The rearrangement uses TRBV7-2 and TRBJ2-3; 9 positions agree with TRBD2. Trimming at V came to 1 base and at J to 0 bases, leaving 8 bases not matched to a gene. This CDR3 is built from 18 residues. In germline, CDR1 is SGHTA, CDR2 FQGNSA. In DNA form, the CDR3 reads TGTGCCAGCAGCTTAGGCGGGCTAGCGGGGACCAGCACAGATACGCAGTATTTT. Protein: CASSLGGLAGTSTDTQYF.

The chain employs TRBV5-1 and TRBJ2-5; a weak D match, TRBD2 (6 bases). The CDR3 consists of 14 residues. Germline V lookup: CDR1 SGHRS, CDR2 YFSETQ. Trimming removed 4 bases at V and 3 bases at J, with 13 bases between. CDR3 region: CASSAGRNKETQYF. CDR3 sequence (DNA): TGCGCCAGCAGCGCGGGACGTAATAAAGAGACCCAGTACTTC.

This chain links TRBV27 with TRBJ1-4, with D perhaps TRBD1 (5 bases). The germline gives CDR1 MNHEY, CDR2 SMNVEV (reference sequence). CDR3 length equals 14 residues. V shed 0 bases and J shed 8 bases, with 10 bases lying between them. The CDR3 here is CASSLSGVGEKLFF. The CDR3, as DNA: TGTGCCAGCAGTTTATCAGGGGTAGGAGAAAAACTGTTTTTT.

The chain recombines TRBV12-3 or TRBV12-4 with TRBJ2-3; D may correspond to TRBD1 or TRBD2 (5 bases each). Trimming stripped 5 bases from V and 7 bases from J, with 10 bases between. The CDR3 has 12 residues. CDR3 nucleotides: TGTGCCAGCAGTCGCCGGGACCATACGCAGTATTTT. Translation: CASSRRDHTQYF.

The rearrangement links TRBV7-2 to TRBJ1-3; tentative D call: TRBD1 (6 bases). Trimming removed 0 bases from V and 6 bases from J, with 12 bases in between. This CDR3 contains 15 residues. Germline V CDR1 and CDR2: SGHTA, FQGNSA. The CDR3 is CASSLAGDTPNTIYF. Written as DNA, the CDR3 is TGTGCCAGCAGCTTAGCCGGGGACACCCCAAACACCATATATTTT.

This clone was recorded only once. The chain uses TRBV25-1 and TRBJ1-1, with a possible D match to TRBD1 (6 bases). There are 13 residues in the CDR3. Deletions cut 6 bases from V and 7 bases from J, with 15 bases between. Germline V lookup: CDR1 MGHDK, CDR2 SYGVNS. Written as DNA, the CDR3 is TGTGCCAGCAGAAAGGGGGGAAGCCTTGAAGCTTTCTTT. It specifies CASRKGGSLEAFF.

The chain recombines TRBV7-2 with TRBJ2-7; 9 nucleotides agree with TRBD1. Unmatched junction bases numbered 11, after V lost 3 bases and J lost 2 bases. The CDR3 runs to 17 residues. From germline, CDR1 is SGHTA and CDR2 FQGNSA. The CDR3 DNA reads TGTGCCAGCAGCTTCCTAGCCTCCGGGACAGGGACCTACGAGCAGTACTTC. It encodes CASSFLASGTGTYEQYF.

The chain links TRBV28 to TRBJ2-3; 14 bases fit TRBD2. V lost 4 bases and J lost 0; bases outside the gene matches: 9. CDR1 and CDR2 from the germline V gene are MDHEN and SYDVKM. The CDR3 sequence is 19 residues long. CDR3 amino acids: CASSSPGTSGGLSTDTQYF. The CDR3 DNA follows: TGTGCCAGCAGTTCCCCCGGGACTAGCGGGGGACTTAGCACAGATACGCAGTATTTT. The whole variable domain, filled in from reference TRBV28 and TRBJ2-3, reads DVKVTQSSRYLVKRTGEKVFLECVQDMDHENMFWYRQDPGLGLRLIYFSYDVKMKEKGDIPEGYSVSREKKERFSLILESASTNQTSMYLCASSSPGTSGGLSTDTQYFGPGTRLTVL.

The genes are TRBV6-5 and TRBJ1-6; D possibly corresponds to TRBD1 (6 bases). Trimming took 5 bases from V and 9 from J, leaving 14 bases between them. Germline lookup yields CDR1 MNHEY and CDR2 SVGAGI. There are 14 residues in the CDR3. CDR3 nucleotide sequence: TGTGCCAGCAGTCCTACCAGGGGCGGTTCACCCCTCCACTTT. Protein: CASSPTRGGSPLHF.

This clone appeared a single time. The V and J genes are TRBV6-2 or TRBV6-3 and TRBJ2-4, with TRBD1 as a possible D gene (6 bases). V lost 2 bases to trimming and J lost 0 bases, with 14 bases between them. The CDR3 length is 17 residues. CDR1 is MNHEY and CDR2 is SVGEGT in the germline V gene. The CDR3 coding sequence is TGTGCCAGCAGTTACGCCGCTACAGGGTCAGCCAAAAACATTCAGTACTTC. Protein product: CASSYAATGSAKNIQYF.

The rearrangement joins TRBV28 to TRBJ2-5; 7 positions agree with TRBD2. The CDR3 totals 15 residues. V was pared by 3 bases and J by 3 bases, with 7 bases of the junction left unmatched. The germline V gene has CDR1 MDHEN and CDR2 SYDVKM. The CDR3 DNA is TGTGCCAGCAGTTTCTCTGGGCTAGCGGAAGAGACCCAGTACTTC. Residues: CASSFSGLAEETQYF.

The rearrangement uses TRBV10-1 and TRBJ2-3; 9 bases are a match to TRBD2. V trimming: 3 bases; J trimming: 4 bases; junction bases outside the gene matches: 8. There are 16 residues in the CDR3. Per germline, CDR1 WNHNN and CDR2 SYGVQD (reference sequence). CDR3 DNA sequence: TGCGCCAGCAGTGACGGGGCTAGCGGGGTCCCAGATACGCAGTATTTT. This sequence encodes CASSDGASGVPDTQYF.

This clone appeared a single time. The chain uses TRBV18 and TRBJ1-1; no reliable D call. CDR3 length: 16 amino acids. The germline V gene encodes CDR1 KGHSH and CDR2 LQKENI. V was pared by 1 base and J by 0 bases, with 12 bases between. The CDR3: CASSPLRDWLNTEAFF. The DNA of the CDR3 is TGTGCCAGCTCACCACTTCGGGATTGGTTGAACACTGAAGCTTTCTTT.

Here the CDR3 DNA reads TGTGCCAGCAGCCAAGAAGTGCGGTTCCAAGAGACCCAGTACTTC. It specifies CASSQEVRFQETQYF. The chain recombines TRBV3-1 (or the pseudogene TRBV3-2) with TRBJ2-5; D ambiguous. The CDR3 has 15 amino acids. CDR1 and CDR2 (germline): LGHDT, YNNKEL (reference sequence). Between the trimmed V and J ends, which lost 0 bases and 1 base, there was a span of 9 bases.

This chain links TRBV4-3 with TRBJ2-3; D unclear. Germline V gene lookup returns CDR1 LGHNA and CDR2 YSLEER. This CDR3 comprises 14 residues. V was clipped by 6 bases and J by 4 bases, with 14 bases between them. The CDR3 region has the DNA TGCGCCAGCAGTTTAGGCGGCCCACCAGATACGCAGTATTTT. It translates to CASSLGGPPDTQYF.

This chain joins TRBV19 and TRBJ2-7; no reliable D call. The CDR3 spans 13 residues. Between the trimmed V and J ends, which lost 0 bases and 2 bases, there was a span of 5 bases. Germline V gene lookup returns CDR1 LNHDA and CDR2 SQIVND (reference sequence). The CDR3 nucleotides read TGTGCCAGTAGTATAGAGGAGACCTACGAGCAGTACTTC. Its protein product is CASSIEETYEQYF.